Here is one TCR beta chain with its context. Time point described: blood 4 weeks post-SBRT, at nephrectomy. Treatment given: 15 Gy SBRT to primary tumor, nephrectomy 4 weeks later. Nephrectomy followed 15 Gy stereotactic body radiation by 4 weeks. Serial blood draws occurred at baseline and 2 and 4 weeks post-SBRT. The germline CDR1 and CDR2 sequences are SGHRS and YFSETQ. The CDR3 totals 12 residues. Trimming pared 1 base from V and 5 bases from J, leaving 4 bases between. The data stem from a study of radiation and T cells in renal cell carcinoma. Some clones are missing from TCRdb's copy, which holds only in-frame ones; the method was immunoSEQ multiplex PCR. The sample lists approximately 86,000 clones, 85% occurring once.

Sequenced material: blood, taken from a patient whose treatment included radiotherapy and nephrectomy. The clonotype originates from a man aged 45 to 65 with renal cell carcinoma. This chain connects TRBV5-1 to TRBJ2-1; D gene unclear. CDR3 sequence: CASSLLNNEQFF. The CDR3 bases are TGCGCCAGCAGCTTGTTAAACAATGAGCAGTTCTTC.